A single sample gave rise to the 12 T cell receptor beta chains below, sequenced in a study of cytomegalovirus exposure and HLA in healthy donors. The PCR employed 60 Vbeta primers together with 13 Jbeta primers. Measured with immunoSEQ multiplex PCR; TCRdb has only the in-frame clones, and not every one. The profile shows 99,000 or so clones, about 15% of them singletons. The sequencing input was PBMCs. The receptors stem from a female donor in good health and CMV-seronegative.

V usage is TRBV5-6 and J usage is TRBJ2-1; 8 bases agree with TRBD1. CDR1 is SGHDT, CDR2 YYEEEE, per germline. The trim removed 6 bases at V and 4 bases at J, leaving 15 bases unmatched. The CDR3 sequence is 17 residues long. As DNA, the CDR3 is TGTGCCAGCAATCCGGTAACAGGGGGATCAGGGTACAATGAGCAGTTCTTC. Protein product: CASNPVTGGSGYNEQFF.

This clone was seen a handful of times. The chain joins TRBV5-8 to TRBJ1-5, with 8 positions matching TRBD1. The CDR3 contains 15 residues. CDR1 is SGHTS and CDR2 is YDEGEE in the germline V gene. The V and J ends lost 4 bases and 0 bases, in that order; junction bases with no gene match: 3. For the CDR3, the DNA is TGTGCCAGCAGCAAGGGGACAGGTAGCAATCAGCCCCAGCATTTT. Protein sequence: CASSKGTGSNQPQHF.

V and J are TRBV30 and TRBJ1-2, with 7 nucleotides matching TRBD1. The CDR3 has 13 amino acids. CDR1 is GTSNPN, CDR2 SVGIG, per germline (reference sequence). The V gene end was trimmed by 1 base and the J gene end by 6 bases; junction bases not matched to a gene: 5. The CDR3 nucleotides read TGTGCCTGGAGTGGGGCCAGGGGGGATGGCTACACCTTC. This sequence encodes CAWSGARGDGYTF.

This clone was seen a handful of times. CDR3 nucleotide sequence: TGTGCCAGCAGCTTAGCGGCAGGGGCTGGAAACACCATATATTTT. This codes for CASSLAAGAGNTIYF. The chain couples TRBV7-2 to TRBJ1-3; D possibly corresponds to TRBD1 (6 bases). Germline CDR1 and CDR2: SGHTA and FQGNSA. V lost 0 bases and J 2 bases, leaving 8 bases between the germline ends. The CDR3 runs to 15 residues. Supplemented by reference TRBV7-2 and TRBJ1-3, the full variable domain reads GAGVSQSPSNKVTEKGKDVELRCDPISGHTALYWYRQSLGQGLEFLIYFQGNSAPDKSGLPSDRFSAERTGGSVSTLTIQRTQQEDSAVYLCASSLAAGAGNTIYFGEGSWLTVV.

This clone was seen a handful of times. This chain links TRBV6-1 with TRBJ2-7, with TRBD1 identical over 7 bases. The CDR3 extends over 13 amino acids. Losses at the gene ends were 10 bases for V and 5 bases for J; bases not matched to a gene: 11. Germline CDR1 MNHNS, CDR2 SASEGT. The CDR3 loop reads CATTAAGTDEQYF. The DNA for the CDR3 is TGTGCCACCACGGCGGCAGGGACAGACGAGCAGTACTTC.

J is TRBJ2-7 and V is TRBV6-1, with 8 bases lining up with TRBD2. V was pared by 9 bases and J by 3 bases, with 7 bases of the junction left unmatched. The germline gives CDR1 MNHNS, CDR2 SASEGT. The CDR3 is made up of 13 amino acids. CDR3 coding DNA: TGTGCCAGTAAAGCGGGAGTGGGCTACGAGCAGTACTTC. Translation: CASKAGVGYEQYF.

J is TRBJ2-1 and V is TRBV2, with 8 bases matching TRBD2. The CDR3 has 16 residues. Germline loops: CDR1 SNHLY, CDR2 FYNNEI. With 4 bases clipped from V and 2 bases from J, the junction kept 7 bases outside the gene matches. The CDR3 bases are TGTGCCAGCAGTGGGTATGGAGCGGGAGCCTACAATGAGCAGTTCTTC. Its translation is CASSGYGAGAYNEQFF.

J is TRBJ1-2 and V is TRBV28, with D uncertain. With 6 bases removed from V and 7 bases from J, the gap between germline ends came to 18 bases. The CDR3 is 14 residues long. Germline CDR1 is MDHEN and CDR2 is SYDVKM. This CDR3 is CASSTDLSGFGYTF. The DNA for the CDR3 is TGTGCCAGCAGCACGGACCTGAGCGGCTTTGGCTACACCTTC.

The DNA for the CDR3 is TGTGCCAGCAGCTTAGGGTTGCAGGGGAGCACAGATACGCAGTATTTT. It specifies CASSLGLQGSTDTQYF. This chain joins TRBV13 and TRBJ2-3, with D tentatively TRBD1 (6 bases). With 0 bases removed from V and 0 bases from J, the gap between germline ends came to 10 bases. This CDR3 spans 16 amino acids. Germline loops: CDR1 PRHDT, CDR2 FYEKMQ (reference sequence).

This clone has only a few counts. This sequence joins TRBV18 and TRBJ1-2; D is possibly TRBD1 (5 bases). The germline V and J ends were trimmed by 3 bases and 4 bases, with 9 bases remaining between them. CDR1 is KGHSH and CDR2 is LQKENI in the germline V gene. The CDR3 has 13 amino acids. CDR3 nucleotide sequence: TGTGCCAGCTCACCCGGGGGAATCTATGGCTACACCTTC. It codes for CASSPGGIYGYTF.

This clone was observed a few times. The chain is built from TRBV5-1 and TRBJ2-2; TRBD1 might be the D (6 bases). This CDR3 spans 15 amino acids. Between the trimmed V and J ends, which lost 0 bases and 11 bases, there was a span of 17 bases. From germline, CDR1 is SGHRS and CDR2 YFSETQ. CDR3 sequence reads: CASSLEQGGRAELFF. The CDR3 bases are TGCGCCAGCAGCTTGGAACAGGGCGGCCGGGCTGAGCTGTTTTTT. The full variable domain, completed using reference TRBV5-1 and TRBJ2-2, is KAGVTQTPRYLIKTRGQQVTLSCSPISGHRSVSWYQQTPGQGLQFLFEYFSETQRNKGNFPGRFSGRQFSNSRSEMNVSTLELGDSALYLCASSLEQGGRAELFFGEGSRLTVL.

The chain is built from TRBV5-1 and TRBJ1-2, with D maybe TRBD1 (6 bases). The V and J ends lost 4 bases and 4 bases respectively, with 14 bases between them. Germline CDR1 is SGHRS and CDR2 is YFSETQ. CDR3 length: 14 amino acids. The DNA of the CDR3 is TGCGCCAGCAGCCAGGGGCAGGGCCTCTATGGCTACACCTTC. Encoded protein: CASSQGQGLYGYTF.